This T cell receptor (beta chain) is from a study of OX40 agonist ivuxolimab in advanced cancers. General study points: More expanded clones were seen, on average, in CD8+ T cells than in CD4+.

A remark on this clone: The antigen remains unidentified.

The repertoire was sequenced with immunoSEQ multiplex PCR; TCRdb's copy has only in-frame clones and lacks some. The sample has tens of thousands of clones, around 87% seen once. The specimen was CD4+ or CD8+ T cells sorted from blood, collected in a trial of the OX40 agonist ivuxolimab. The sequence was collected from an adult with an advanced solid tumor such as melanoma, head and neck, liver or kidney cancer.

The DNA of the CDR3 is TGTGCCAGCAGCCAATCAGGGGACCTCACAGATACGCAGTATTTT. Protein product: CASSQSGDLTDTQYF. The V and J genes are TRBV14 and TRBJ2-3, with TRBD1 as a possible D gene (6 bases). CDR1 SGHDN and CDR2 FVKESK come from the germline V gene. The CDR3 length is 15 residues. V lost 2 bases, J lost 2 bases, and 11 bases lay in between.